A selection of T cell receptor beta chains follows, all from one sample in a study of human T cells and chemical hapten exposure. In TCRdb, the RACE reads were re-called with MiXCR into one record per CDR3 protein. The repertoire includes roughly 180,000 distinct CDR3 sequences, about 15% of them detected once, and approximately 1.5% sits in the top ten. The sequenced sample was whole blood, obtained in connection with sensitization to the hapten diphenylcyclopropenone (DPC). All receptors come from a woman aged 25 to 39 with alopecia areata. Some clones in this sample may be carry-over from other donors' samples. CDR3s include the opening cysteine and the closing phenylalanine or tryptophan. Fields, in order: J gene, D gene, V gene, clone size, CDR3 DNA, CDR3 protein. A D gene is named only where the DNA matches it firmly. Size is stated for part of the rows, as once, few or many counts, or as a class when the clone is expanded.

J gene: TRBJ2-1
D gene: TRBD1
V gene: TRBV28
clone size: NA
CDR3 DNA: TGTGCCAGCAGTTTGGACAGGGTCATCTATGAGCAGTTCTTC
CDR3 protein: CASSLDRVIYEQFF

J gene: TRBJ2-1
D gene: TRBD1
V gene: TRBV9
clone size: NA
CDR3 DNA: TGTGCCAGCAGGCCGGGACAGGGGGGTCCCAATGAGCAGTTCTTC
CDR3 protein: CASRPGQGGPNEQFF

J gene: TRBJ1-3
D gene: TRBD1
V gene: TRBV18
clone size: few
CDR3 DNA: TGTGCCAGCTCACCATTAAGGGGGCCAGATGGAAACACCATATATTTT
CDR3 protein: CASSPLRGPDGNTIYF

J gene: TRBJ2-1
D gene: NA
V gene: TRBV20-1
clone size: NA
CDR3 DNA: TGCAGTGCTGCCGGGATTACTAGAAATGAGCAGTTCTTC
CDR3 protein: CSAAGITRNEQFF

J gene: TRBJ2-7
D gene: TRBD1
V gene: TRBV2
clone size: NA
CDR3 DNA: TGTGCCAGCAAAAACTATATAGGGGACAGTCCCTACGAGCAGTACTTC
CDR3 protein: CASKNYIGDSPYEQYF

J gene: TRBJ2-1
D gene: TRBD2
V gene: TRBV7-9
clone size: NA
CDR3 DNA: TGTGCCAGCGCCGGGACTAACCTTGTTGAGCAGTTCTTC
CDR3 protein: CASAGTNLVEQFF

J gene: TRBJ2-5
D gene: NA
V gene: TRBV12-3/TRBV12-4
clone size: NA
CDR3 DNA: TGTGCCAGCAGTTTTAAAGGGGAGGAGACCCAGTACTTC
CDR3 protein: CASSFKGEETQYF

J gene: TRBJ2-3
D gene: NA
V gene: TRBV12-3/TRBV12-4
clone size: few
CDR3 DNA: TGTGCCAGCAGTTTAGGAGGAGCGAGCACAGATACGCAGTATTTT
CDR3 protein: CASSLGGASTDTQYF

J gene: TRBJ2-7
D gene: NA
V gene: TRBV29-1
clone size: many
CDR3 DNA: TGCAGCGTTGCACAGGCTGAAGGGTACGAGCAGTACTTC
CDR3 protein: CSVAQAEGYEQYF

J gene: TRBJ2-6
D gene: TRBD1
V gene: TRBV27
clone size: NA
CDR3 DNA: TGTGCCAGCAGTCCAACCCCCGGCAGGGGGTCACCTGGGGCCAACGTCCTGACTTTC
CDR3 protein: CASSPTPGRGSPGANVLTF

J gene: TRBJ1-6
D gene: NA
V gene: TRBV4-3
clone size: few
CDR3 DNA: TGCGCCAGCAGCCAAGGATTGGACGGAAATTCACCCCTCCACTTT
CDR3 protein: CASSQGLDGNSPLHF

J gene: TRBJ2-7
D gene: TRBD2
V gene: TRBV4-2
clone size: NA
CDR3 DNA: TGTGCCAGCAGCCAAGAGACTAGCGGGGGTTACGAGCAGTACTTC
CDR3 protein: CASSQETSGGYEQYF

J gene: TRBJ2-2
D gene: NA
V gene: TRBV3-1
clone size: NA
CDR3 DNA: TGTGCCAGCAGCCAGGGGGCGCGAACCGGGGAGCTGTTTTTT
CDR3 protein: CASSQGARTGELFF

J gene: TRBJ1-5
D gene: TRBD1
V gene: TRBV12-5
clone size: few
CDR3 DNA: TGTGCTAGTGGTTTGGTACTAGGGGACAGGGGAGGTAATCAGCCCCAGCATTTT
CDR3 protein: CASGLVLGDRGGNQPQHF

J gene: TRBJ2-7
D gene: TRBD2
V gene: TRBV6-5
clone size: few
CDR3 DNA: TGTGCCAGCAGCCGACCCACGGGACTAGCGGGAGGAGAACAGTACTTC
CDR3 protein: CASSRPTGLAGGEQYF

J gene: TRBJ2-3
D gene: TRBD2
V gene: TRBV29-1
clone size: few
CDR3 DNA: TGCAGCGTTGTAGAGGGACTAGCGGGAGGAAGAAGCACAGATACGCAGTATTTT
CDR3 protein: CSVVEGLAGGRSTDTQYF

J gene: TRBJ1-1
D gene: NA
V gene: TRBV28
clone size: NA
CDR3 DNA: TGTGCCAGCAGTTTATATTCCGGGTTTGGTACTGAAGCTTTCTTT
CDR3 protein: CASSLYSGFGTEAFF

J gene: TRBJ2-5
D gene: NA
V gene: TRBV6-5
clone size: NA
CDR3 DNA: TGTGCCAGCAGTTCCCCTAGGGCCCAAGAGACCCAGTACTTC
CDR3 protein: CASSSPRAQETQYF

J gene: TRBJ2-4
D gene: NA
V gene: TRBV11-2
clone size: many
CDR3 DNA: TGTGCCAGCAGCGGTGAAGGCGCGTGGGACATTCAGTACTTC
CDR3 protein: CASSGEGAWDIQYF

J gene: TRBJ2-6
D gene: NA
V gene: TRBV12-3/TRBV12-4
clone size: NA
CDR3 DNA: TGTGCCAGCAGTTTTCACAGGGACTCTGGGGCCAACGTCCTGACTTTC
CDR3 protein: CASSFHRDSGANVLTF

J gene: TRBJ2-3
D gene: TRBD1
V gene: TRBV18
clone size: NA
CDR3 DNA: TGTGCCAGCTCAACAGGACAGGGAGGCTTGGATACGCAGTATTTT
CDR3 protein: CASSTGQGGLDTQYF

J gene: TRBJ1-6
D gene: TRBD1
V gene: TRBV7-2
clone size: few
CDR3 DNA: TGTGCCAGCAGCCGCACAGGGGGGTTGTATTCACCCCTCCACTTT
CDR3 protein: CASSRTGGLYSPLHF

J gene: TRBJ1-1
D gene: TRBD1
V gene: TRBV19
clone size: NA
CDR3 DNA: TGTGCCAGTAGTAAGGAGGACAGGTACACTGAAGCTTTCTTT
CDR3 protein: CASSKEDRYTEAFF

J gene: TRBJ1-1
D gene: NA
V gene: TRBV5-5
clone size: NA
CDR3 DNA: TGTGCCAGCAGCTTCTCTGACACTGAAGCTTTCTTT
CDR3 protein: CASSFSDTEAFF

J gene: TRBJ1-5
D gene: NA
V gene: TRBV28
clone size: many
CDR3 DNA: TGTGCCAGCACTCGGGGCAGCCAGCCCCAGCATTTT
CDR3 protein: CASTRGSQPQHF

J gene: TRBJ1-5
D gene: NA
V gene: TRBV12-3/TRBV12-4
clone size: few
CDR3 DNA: TGTGCCACGAGGGGGGGAGCAGATCAGCCCCAGCATTTT
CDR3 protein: CATRGGADQPQHF

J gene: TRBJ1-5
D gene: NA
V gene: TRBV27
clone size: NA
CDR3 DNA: TGTGCCAGCAGTTTATTCAGGGGTGGCAATCAGCCCCAGCATTTT
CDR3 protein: CASSLFRGGNQPQHF

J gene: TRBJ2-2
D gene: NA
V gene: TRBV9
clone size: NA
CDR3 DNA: TGTGCCAGCAGCGTTACAGGAATCGGGGAGCTGTTTTTT
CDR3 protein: CASSVTGIGELFF

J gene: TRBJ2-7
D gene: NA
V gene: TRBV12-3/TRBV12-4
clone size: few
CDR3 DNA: TGTGCCAGCAGTCAGAGCGGGTTTAAGGACTACGAGCAGTACTTC
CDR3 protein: CASSQSGFKDYEQYF

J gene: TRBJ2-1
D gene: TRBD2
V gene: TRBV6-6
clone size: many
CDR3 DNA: TGTGCCAGCAGTTACGGAGGTAGCGGGAGTCTCTACAATGAGCAGTTCTTC
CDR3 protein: CASSYGGSGSLYNEQFF

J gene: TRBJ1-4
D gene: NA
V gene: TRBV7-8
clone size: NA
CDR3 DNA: TGTGCCAGCAGCTTAAACGCAATAAATGAAAAACTGTTTTTT
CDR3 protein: CASSLNAINEKLFF

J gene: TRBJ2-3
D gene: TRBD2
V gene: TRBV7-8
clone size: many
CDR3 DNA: TGTGCCAGCAGCCGCCATGGGGGACTAGACACAGATACGCAGTATTTT
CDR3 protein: CASSRHGGLDTDTQYF

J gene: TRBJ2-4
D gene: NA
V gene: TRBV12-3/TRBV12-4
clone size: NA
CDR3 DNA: TGTGCCAGCAGTATTCAACAGGGTTCCAAAAACATTCAGTACTTC
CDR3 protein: CASSIQQGSKNIQYF

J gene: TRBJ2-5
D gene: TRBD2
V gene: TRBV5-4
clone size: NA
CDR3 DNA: TGTGCCAGCAGCCCGAGACTAGCGGGGAACCAAGAGACCCAGTACTTC
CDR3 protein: CASSPRLAGNQETQYF

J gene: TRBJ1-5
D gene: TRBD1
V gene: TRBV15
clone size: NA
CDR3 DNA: TGTGCCACCAGCGAGGGACAGGGGGCTAGACAGCCCCAGCATTTT
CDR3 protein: CATSEGQGARQPQHF

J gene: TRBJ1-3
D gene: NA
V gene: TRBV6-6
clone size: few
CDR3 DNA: TGTGCCAGCAGCCCAGGGACGAGCTCTGGAAACACCATATATTTT
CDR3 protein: CASSPGTSSGNTIYF

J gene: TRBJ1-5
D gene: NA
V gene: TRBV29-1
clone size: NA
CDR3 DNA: TGCAGCGCTGGAGAATTCGGTCAGCCCCAGCATTTT
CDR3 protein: CSAGEFGQPQHF

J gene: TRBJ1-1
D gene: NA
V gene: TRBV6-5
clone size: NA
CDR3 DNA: TGTGCCAGCAGTTTCCGGACCGAGAACACTGAAGCTTTCTTT
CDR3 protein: CASSFRTENTEAFF

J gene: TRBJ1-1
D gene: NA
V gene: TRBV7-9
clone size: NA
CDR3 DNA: TGTGCCAGCAGCAAACCGATGACGGAGTATGAAGCTTTCTTT
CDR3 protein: CASSKPMTEYEAFF

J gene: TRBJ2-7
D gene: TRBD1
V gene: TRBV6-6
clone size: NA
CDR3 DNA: TGTGCCAGCTCTCTAGACGGGACAGTCTACGAGCAGTACTTC
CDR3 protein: CASSLDGTVYEQYF

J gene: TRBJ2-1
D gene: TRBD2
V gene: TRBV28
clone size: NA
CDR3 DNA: TGTGCCAGCAGTTTACTACTTTCGGGACTAGCGGATGAGCAGTTCTTC
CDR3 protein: CASSLLLSGLADEQFF

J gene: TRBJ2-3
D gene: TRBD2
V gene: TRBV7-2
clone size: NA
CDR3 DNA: TGTGCCAGCAGCCCTAGCGGGAGGGAGGAGGATACGCAGTATTTT
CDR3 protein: CASSPSGREEDTQYF

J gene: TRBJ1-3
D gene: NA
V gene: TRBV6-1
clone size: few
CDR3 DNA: TGTGCCAGCAGTCGAGGGAATCCTACTGGAAACACCATATATTTT
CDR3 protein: CASSRGNPTGNTIYF